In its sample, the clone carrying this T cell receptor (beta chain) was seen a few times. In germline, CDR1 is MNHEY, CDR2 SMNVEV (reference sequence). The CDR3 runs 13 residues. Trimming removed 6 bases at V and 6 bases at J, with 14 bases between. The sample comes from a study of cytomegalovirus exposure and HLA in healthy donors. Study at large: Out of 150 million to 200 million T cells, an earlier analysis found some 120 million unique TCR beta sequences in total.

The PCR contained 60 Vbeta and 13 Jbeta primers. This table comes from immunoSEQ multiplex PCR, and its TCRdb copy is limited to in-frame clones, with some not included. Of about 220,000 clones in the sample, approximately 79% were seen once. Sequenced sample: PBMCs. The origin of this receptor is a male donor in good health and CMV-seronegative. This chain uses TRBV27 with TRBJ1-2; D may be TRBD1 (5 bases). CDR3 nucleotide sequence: TGTGCCAGCAGAGCCTTAGGGGCCAATGGCTACACCTTC. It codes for CASRALGANGYTF.